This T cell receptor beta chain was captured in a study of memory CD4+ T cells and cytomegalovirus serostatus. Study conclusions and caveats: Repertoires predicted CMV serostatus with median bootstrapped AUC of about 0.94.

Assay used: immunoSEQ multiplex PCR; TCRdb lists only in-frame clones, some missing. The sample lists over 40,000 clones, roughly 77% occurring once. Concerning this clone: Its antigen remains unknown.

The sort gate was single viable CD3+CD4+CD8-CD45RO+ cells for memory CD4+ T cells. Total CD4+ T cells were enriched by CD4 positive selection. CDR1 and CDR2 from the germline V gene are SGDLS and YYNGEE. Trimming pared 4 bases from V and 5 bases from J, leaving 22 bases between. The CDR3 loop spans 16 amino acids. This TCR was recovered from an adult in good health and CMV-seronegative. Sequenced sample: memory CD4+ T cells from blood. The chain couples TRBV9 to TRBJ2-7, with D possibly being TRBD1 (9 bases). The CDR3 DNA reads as TGTGCCAGCAGCCCCGGGGGGGGGACAGGGCGCCACGAGCAGTACTTC. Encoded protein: CASSPGGGTGRHEQYF. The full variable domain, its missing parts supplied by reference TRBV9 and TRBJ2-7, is DSGVTQTPKHLITATGQRVTLRCSPRSGDLSVYWYQQSLDQGLQFLIQYYNGEERAKGNILERFSAQQFPDLHSELNLSSLELGDSALYFCASSPGGGTGRHEQYFGPGTRLTVT.